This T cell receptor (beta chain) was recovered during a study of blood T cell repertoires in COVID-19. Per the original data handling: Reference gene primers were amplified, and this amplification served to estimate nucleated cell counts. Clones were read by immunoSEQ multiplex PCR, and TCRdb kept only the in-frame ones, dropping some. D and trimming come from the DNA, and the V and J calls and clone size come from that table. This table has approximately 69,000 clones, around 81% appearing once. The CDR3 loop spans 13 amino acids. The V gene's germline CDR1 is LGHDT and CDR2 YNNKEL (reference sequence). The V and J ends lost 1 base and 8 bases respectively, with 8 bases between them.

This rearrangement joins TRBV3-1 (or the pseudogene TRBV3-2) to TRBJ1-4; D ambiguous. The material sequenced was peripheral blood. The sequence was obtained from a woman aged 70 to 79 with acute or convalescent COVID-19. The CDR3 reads CASSQAGSEKLFF. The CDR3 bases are TGTGCCAGCAGCCAAGCAGGCTCCGAAAAACTGTTTTTT.